This note documents a single T cell receptor beta chain sequence. Its specificity is unknown. Only in-frame clones appear in the TCRdb table, and some are missing; sequencing was by immunoSEQ multiplex PCR. The sample lists about 140,000 clones; more than 80% were seen once. The germline V gene has CDR1 MNHEY and CDR2 SMNVEV (reference sequence). Trimming shortened V by 3 bases and J by 3 bases, and 20 bases separated the two germline ends. The CDR3 spans 17 residues. This sample stems from a study of T cell responses to AZD1222 COVID-19 vaccine. Background on the study: Researchers grouped second doses given at about 4 or about 12 weeks into one pool.

General study findings and limits: Following two doses of AZD1222, Spike-specific TCR breadth and depth rose.

V is TRBV27 and J is TRBJ1-2; D may be TRBD1 (6 bases). The source is an adult in good health. The sample in question was peripheral blood, obtained on day 0 of AZD1222 vaccination. The CDR3 loop reads CASSFQFLGQRDYGYTF. Here the CDR3 DNA reads TGTGCCAGCAGTTTTCAATTCCTCGGACAGAGAGACTATGGCTACACCTTC.